This T cell receptor beta chain was captured in a study of T cell responses to AZD1222 COVID-19 vaccine. The germline gives CDR1 SGHTA, CDR2 FQGNSA. V was trimmed by 3 bases and J by 4 bases, leaving 12 bases between them. The CDR3 length is 15 residues. The data were produced by immunoSEQ multiplex PCR, yet TCRdb's version contains in-frame clones alone and is incomplete. The sample lists approximately 92,000 clones; around 93% were seen once. This clone was picked up a small number of times. The TCR was taken from an adult in good health. The chain combines TRBV7-2 with TRBJ2-2; D may be TRBD2 (6 bases). The input for sequencing was peripheral blood, taken on day 0 of AZD1222 vaccination. CDR3 sequence reads: CASSFQLAATGELFF. The CDR3 DNA follows: TGTGCCAGCAGCTTCCAACTAGCAGCCACCGGGGAGCTGTTTTTT.